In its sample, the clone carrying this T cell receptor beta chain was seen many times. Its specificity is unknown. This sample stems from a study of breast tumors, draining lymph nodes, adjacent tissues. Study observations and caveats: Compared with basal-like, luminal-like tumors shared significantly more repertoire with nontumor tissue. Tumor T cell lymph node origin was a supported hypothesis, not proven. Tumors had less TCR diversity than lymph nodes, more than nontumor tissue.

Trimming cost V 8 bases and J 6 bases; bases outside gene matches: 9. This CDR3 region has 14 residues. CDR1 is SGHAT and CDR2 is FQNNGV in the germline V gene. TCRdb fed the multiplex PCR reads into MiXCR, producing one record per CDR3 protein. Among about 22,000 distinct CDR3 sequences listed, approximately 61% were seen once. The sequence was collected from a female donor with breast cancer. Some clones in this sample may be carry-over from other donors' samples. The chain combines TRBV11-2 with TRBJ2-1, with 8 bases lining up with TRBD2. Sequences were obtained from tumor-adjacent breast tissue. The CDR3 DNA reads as TGTGCCAGCGCGGGGAGCGGGGGCTCCAATGAGCAGTTCTTC. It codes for CASAGSGGSNEQFF.